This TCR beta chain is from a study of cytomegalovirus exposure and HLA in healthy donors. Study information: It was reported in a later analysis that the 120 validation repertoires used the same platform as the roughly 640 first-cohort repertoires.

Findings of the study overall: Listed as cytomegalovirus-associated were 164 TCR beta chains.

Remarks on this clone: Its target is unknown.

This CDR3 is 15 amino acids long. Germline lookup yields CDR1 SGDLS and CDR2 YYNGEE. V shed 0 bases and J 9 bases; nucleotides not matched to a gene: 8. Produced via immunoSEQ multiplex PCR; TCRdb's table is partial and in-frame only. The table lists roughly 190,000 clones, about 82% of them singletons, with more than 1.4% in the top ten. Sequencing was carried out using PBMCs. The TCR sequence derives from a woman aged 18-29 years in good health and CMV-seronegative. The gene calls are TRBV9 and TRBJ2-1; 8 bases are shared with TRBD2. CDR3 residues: CASSVGVAGITEQFF. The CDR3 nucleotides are TGTGCCAGCAGCGTAGGGGTAGCGGGGATAACTGAGCAGTTCTTC.